What follows is one T cell receptor (beta chain) and its context. A few counts support this clone. Its antigen remains unidentified. Base qualities are not provided; no much larger clone lies one nucleotide away. Trimming takes 6 bases from V and 2 bases from J, and the germline ends sit 14 bases apart. CDR1 and CDR2 (MGHRA, YSYEKL) derive from the germline V gene. CDR3 length: 16 amino acids, cysteine to phenylalanine. Of the read, only the CDR3 DNA is kept; its 48 bases are in frame from base 1. Libraries were constructed by the immunoSEQ multiplex PCR assay. For the multiplex PCR, a mixture combining 60 forward primers for TCR Vbeta segments and 13 reverse primers for TCR Jbeta segments was used. The CDR3 region of rearranged TCR beta genes was amplified from genomic DNA by a multiplex PCR assay. The amplified TCR beta libraries were sequenced on the Illumina HiSeq System as 87-base-pair reads. Per the authors' processing: Across the 500 to 850 repertoires, a later analysis counted 78 million or so unique TCR beta chains, around 11 million of which were shared by at least two donors. To remove PCR and sequencing errors, raw reads were error-corrected and collapsed into unique sequences using a nearest-neighbor algorithm that merged closely related sequences. V, D and J gene segments were assigned by aligning CDR3 sequences to IMGT reference sequences. For a sequence to be retained, a match of at least six nucleotides was required to both a V gene segment and a J gene segment. Rearrangements were called productive when the CDR3 lacked stop codons and stayed in frame with V and J; all others were non-productive. CDR3 was defined according to IMGT convention as the region running from the second conserved V-encoded cysteine to the conserved J-encoded phenylalanine. Sequences without an unambiguous match to a single V gene segment were excluded from the earlier analysis of 450 to 650 of the donors. An earlier analysis of fewer than 750 of the donors classified V segments as functional when productive rearrangements were above 56.7% and as segregating when the standard deviation between donors was above 5%. A statistical classification framework was built to diagnose cytomegalovirus status from the catalog of TCR beta chain sequences. In a later analysis, V and J genes were assigned by comparing TCR nucleotide sequences against IMGT/GENE-DB human TR gene sequences. The TCRdist pipeline was used in a later analysis to assign CDR3 sequences and most-parsimonious VDJ recombination scenarios. A later analysis defined each TCR beta chain by its CDR3 amino acid sequence plus V-gene family, and excluded reads lacking a unique V-gene family. As a way to deal with suspected cross-contamination and a sequencing artifact, a later analysis dropped over 550 nucleotide sequences that were highly shared and had low generation probability. A later analysis calculated a clonal expansion index for each public chain from normalized within-repertoire ranks of inferred template counts. In a later analysis, generation probabilities were computed using a VDJ recombination model fitted to out-of-frame rearrangements, and the results were checked against IGoR. In a later analysis, hypergeometric tests were used to score TCR-TCR, TCR-HLA and TCR-CMV co-occurrence, with a repertoire-size bias correction applied to TCR pairs. A later analysis estimated false discovery rates by permuting HLA or CMV assignments 20 times. In a later analysis, co-occurring TCRs were grouped with DBSCAN, and TCRdist sequence similarity was added when clustering was performed within HLA-allele-positive subsets. Repertoires with fewer than 30,000 or more than 120,000 public chains were left out of co-occurrence clustering, as were roughly five repertoires with anomalous nucleotide sharing. Here the immuneACCESS table is served through TCRdb, limited to in-frame sequences with V and J called. Missing clones are a known gap in these copies; in checked studies unresolved V genes cover under half, and the rest lacks a known reason. V, J and clone size derive from that table, while D and trimming were established from the DNA sequence. For this sample there are about 97,000 clones; roughly four fifths appear just once. Jointly, the top ten make up more than 5% of the sample.

In total, around 600 healthy bone marrow donors made up the cohort. Cohort members were all nominally healthy when sampled, although unrecorded immune exposures were likely present. The donor tested CMV seropositive, placing the donor among the approximately 310 seropositive members of the cohort. Each donor provided a peripheral blood sample, and peripheral blood mononuclear cells were used for TCR beta sequencing. The Qiagen DNeasy Blood Extraction Kit was used to extract genomic DNA from the blood cell samples. The data were obtained in a study of cytomegalovirus exposure and HLA in healthy donors (dated by TCRdb to about 2017). Background for the entire study: An earlier analysis of under 600 of the donors reported 250 to 350 Gb of sequence data and some 120 million unique TCR beta sequences from some 180 million T cells. A later genetic analysis used genome-wide SNP genotypes for about three fifths of the 666 donors, treating that subset as a discovery cohort. All discovery cohort repertoires had been generated on a single sequencing platform. The genetic ancestry cluster associated with self-reported Caucasian donors included over 65% of the roughly 390 genotyped donors. Rather than drawing on any new phenotypic data, the later analysis identified candidate immune exposures from TCR beta sequences and the way those sequences occurred across donors. To study patterns of TCR occurrence, a later analysis re-analyzed previously published TCR beta repertoires from 666 donors and added high-resolution HLA genotyping. In addition to the first cohort of 666 subjects, a separate validation cohort of under 150 different subjects was used. In an earlier analysis of a few hundred of the donors, high-throughput TCR beta sequencing was used to judge whether each TCR beta V gene segment behaved as functional or pseudogenic. Class I and class II HLA loci were covered by the typing at four-digit resolution. Roughly 300 gigabases of sequencing data and around 85 million unique TCR sequences made up an early release that covered approximately 700 HLA-typed donors. Alongside the repertoire data, information on donor age, sex, ethnicity and CMV serostatus was compiled. The study was designed to test whether signatures of past pathogen exposure could be identified by cataloging public T cell receptors. Roughly five DR-DQ haplotypes were handled as single units for association and clustering because linkage in the cohort was strong. The study profiled the T cell repertoires of under 850 subjects by immunosequencing and related them to cytomegalovirus serostatus. Typing coverage varied by locus: 629-630 donors for A, B, C, DRB1 and DQB1; some 520 for DQA1; about 600 for DPA1; fewer than 480 for DPB1. To predict cytomegalovirus infection status, the study brought together high-throughput TCR immunosequencing, statistical association of individual TCRs with disease status, and machine learning. On average, about 200,000 unique TCR beta nucleotide sequences were sequenced per donor among some 420 genotyped donors of the cohort, with roughly a sixth of those sequences being non-productive.

Overall results and qualifications from the work: In the study, 150 to 200 TCR beta chains were listed as associated with cytomegalovirus. Broadly in line with IMGT annotations, most TCR beta V segments showed up in productive rearrangements about 87% or about 30% of the time in an earlier analysis of several hundred of the donors. In a later analysis, around 17,000 TCR beta sequences were associated with specific HLA alleles at a false discovery rate of 0.05. According to a later analysis, parvovirus B19, influenza, CMV and Epstein-Barr virus appeared linked to several top co-occurrence clusters. Compared with equally common non-associated chains, HLA-associated TCR beta chains in a later analysis were more clonally expanded and had lower generation probabilities. In both the original and validation cohorts, the classifier was reported to diagnose cytomegalovirus status with high specificity and sensitivity. A further reported finding was that TCR beta sequences accurately predicted the HLA-A and HLA-B alleles for most subjects in the first cohort. For the cohort, immune exposure information was limited to CMV serostatus. Assigning TCR associations to individual alleles was difficult when HLA alleles, especially DR and DQ, strongly co-occurred. According to a later analysis, most CMV-associated TCR beta chains appeared to be HLA-restricted, and the HLA associations seemed to be driven largely by CMV exposure. Because some donors lacked HLA typing at each locus, the association tests relied only on the typed subset. Across donors, most TCR sequences were observed very rarely, whereas some public TCRs were present in many individuals. Roughly uniform sequencing depth across donors was assumed in presence/absence analyses, although this assumption may not hold. In vitro tests confirmed that a few of the cytomegalovirus-associated TCR beta chains recognize cytomegalovirus antigens. A later analysis found that TCR association rates varied across HLA loci, with DRB1 alleles showing the most associated TCRs and HLA-C alleles the fewest. Linkage disequilibrium might explain the correlated functional status among segregating V segments, but an unknown experimental factor could not be ruled out. Some 16 rarely observed V segments, including chromosome 9 orphons, were excluded from the earlier analysis of almost 600 of the donors because counts were too low. The cohort was sequenced for TCR beta chains only, and without alpha or paired-chain data the features that could be detected were limited. Some IMGT-functional V segments, including TRBV6-2 and TRBV6-3, could not be distinguished by the 87-base-pair reads and were therefore excluded. A later genetic analysis associated a missense DCLRE1C variant with V-gene and J-gene trimming of TCR beta chains, and an independent cohort replicated the association. According to a later genetic analysis, donors in an Asian-associated ancestry cluster had fewer N-insertions in productive TCRs than the roughly 670-donor mean. A group of highly shared sequence variants was considered likely to be a technical artifact of the sequencing pipeline. The authors suggested that the approach could potentially be generalized to other disease states and immunological phenotypes.

The receptor chain draws on TRBV4-1 and TRBJ2-6; the D segment could be TRBD2, given 7 matching bases. Material for sequencing was PBMCs. This receptor was obtained from a man aged 40-49 years in good health and CMV-seropositive. CDR3 loop: CASRKGGDAGANVLTF. The DNA sequence is as follows: TGCGCCAGCAGAAAAGGGGGGGATGCTGGGGCCAACGTCCTGACTTTC.